The rows below give T cell receptor beta chains drawn from one sample of a study of T cell responses to AZD1222 COVID-19 vaccine. Produced via immunoSEQ multiplex PCR; TCRdb's table is partial and in-frame only. The sample comprises about 110,000 clones, around 90% of which are singletons, and 4.8% rests with the top ten. Sequenced here: peripheral blood, sampled 28 days after the second AZD1222 dose. The origin of the receptors is an adult who received the AZD1222 COVID-19 vaccine. The CDR3 runs from the conserved cysteine through the conserved F or W. A D gene is named only where the DNA matches it firmly. Size is omitted from some rows. Given values are once, few, many or a class for expanded clones.

abundance	v_gene	j_gene	d_gene	CDR3nt	CDR3aa
NA	TRBV11-2	TRBJ2-1	NA	TGTGCCAGCAGGTACGGAGGCATCACCTACAATGAGCAGTTCTTC	CASRYGGITYNEQFF
NA	TRBV6-2/TRBV6-3	TRBJ1-1	NA	TGTGCCAGCAGTTACCCCCTGGGCAGTCCGAACACTGAAGCTTTCTTT	CASSYPLGSPNTEAFF
NA	TRBV15	TRBJ1-3	NA	TGTGCCACCAGCAGAGATAGCAGTTTCTCTGGAAACACCATATATTTT	CATSRDSSFSGNTIYF
few	TRBV18	TRBJ1-2	NA	TGTGCCAGCTCACGAACGAGGGAGGATCGGGGTGGCTACACCTTC	CASSRTREDRGGYTF
NA	TRBV7-8	TRBJ2-2	NA	TGTGCCAGCAGCCTATTTTGGGGGGCCGGGGAGCTGTTTTTT	CASSLFWGAGELFF
NA	TRBV29-1	TRBJ1-5	NA	TGCAGCGTTGTATTGCGTGATTCCAATCAGCCCCAGCATTTT	CSVVLRDSNQPQHF
once	TRBV19	TRBJ1-2	NA	TGTGCCAGTAGTATTGATGGGGGGCTTGTATATGGCTACACCTTC	CASSIDGGLVYGYTF
NA	TRBV3-1/TRBV3-2	TRBJ2-3	TRBD1	TGTGCCAGCAGCCAAGATACGGGGACAGGAGACACAGATACGCAGTATTTT	CASSQDTGTGDTDTQYF
NA	TRBV24-1	TRBJ1-5	NA	TGTGCCACCAGTGTGGGAATAGGCAATCAGCCCCAGCATTTT	CATSVGIGNQPQHF
NA	TRBV11-2	TRBJ2-3	NA	TGTGCCAGCAGCTTATGGGGGGAAATCACAGATACGCAGTATTTT	CASSLWGEITDTQYF
NA	TRBV28	TRBJ1-1	TRBD1	TGTGCCAGCAGTCGCCCCGGGACAGGGGGCGAACGGGACACTGAAGCTTTCTTT	CASSRPGTGGERDTEAFF
NA	TRBV28	TRBJ1-1	TRBD1	TGTGCCAGCAGTCCCCAGGGTAGGGGGCTGGTAACTGAAGCTTTCTTT	CASSPQGRGLVTEAFF
NA	TRBV19	TRBJ2-6	TRBD1	TGTGCCAGCGGGACAGCCCTCTCTGGGGCCAACGTCCTGACTTTC	CASGTALSGANVLTF
NA	TRBV3-1/TRBV3-2	TRBJ2-2	NA	TGTGCCAGCAGCCACCCCGCTGGGGCCGGCGCGGCCAGTAGGGTCGGGGAGCTGTTTTTT	CASSHPAGAGAASRVGELFF
few	TRBV19	TRBJ2-7	NA	TGTGCCAGTAGTATAGGTCACGGGACAGCGGGTTTGGAGCAGTACTTC	CASSIGHGTAGLEQYF
NA	TRBV19	TRBJ1-4	TRBD1	TGTGCCAGTAGTATTGGGACAGGCCGGAATGAAAAACTGTTTTTT	CASSIGTGRNEKLFF
NA	TRBV11-2	TRBJ2-1	NA	TGTGCCAGCAGCTTAGCCCTCTACAATGAGCAGTTCTTC	CASSLALYNEQFF
NA	TRBV7-9	TRBJ1-2	TRBD1	TGTGCCAGCAGCTCACCAGGGGGAAGTGGCTACACCTTC	CASSSPGGSGYTF